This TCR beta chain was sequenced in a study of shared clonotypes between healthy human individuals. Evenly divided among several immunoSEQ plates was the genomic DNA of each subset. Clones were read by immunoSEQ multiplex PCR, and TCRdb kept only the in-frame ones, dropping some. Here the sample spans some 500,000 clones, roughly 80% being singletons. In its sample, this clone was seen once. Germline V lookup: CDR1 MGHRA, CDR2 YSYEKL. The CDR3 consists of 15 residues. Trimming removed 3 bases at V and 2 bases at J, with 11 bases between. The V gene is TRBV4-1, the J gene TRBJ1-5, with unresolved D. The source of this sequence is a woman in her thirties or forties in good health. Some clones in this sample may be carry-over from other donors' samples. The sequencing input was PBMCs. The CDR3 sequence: CASSQTWRGNQPQHF. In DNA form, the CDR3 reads TGCGCCAGCAGCCAGACGTGGCGGGGCAATCAGCCCCAGCATTTT.